A single sample is the source of the 27 T cell receptor beta chains below, sequenced in a study of T cells after yellow fever vaccination. MiXCR was run by TCRdb on the 5' RACE reads, yielding one entry per CDR3 protein. Of 300,000 or so distinct CDR3 sequences listed, around 6.8% are singletons. The specimen comprised PBMCs, sampled roughly 46 days after the first yellow fever vaccination. The source is a man between 18 and 29 years old who received the YFV17D yellow fever vaccine.

This clonotype was recorded a few times. The V and J genes are TRBV7-3 and TRBJ2-1, with TRBD1 matching 8 bases. The germline gives CDR1 SGHTA, CDR2 FQGTGA. Trimming removed 5 bases from V and 9 bases from J; junction bases left unmatched: 12. The CDR3 runs 15 residues. In DNA form, the CDR3 reads TGTGCCAGCAGCGCCCAGCCGACAGGGGCGCGTGAGCAGTTCTTC. Encoded protein: CASSAQPTGAREQFF. The full variable domain, completed using reference TRBV7-3 and TRBJ2-1, is GAGVSQTPSNKVTEKGKYVELRCDPISGHTALYWYRQSLGQGPEFLIYFQGTGAADDSGLPNDRFFAVRPEGSVSTLKIQRTERGDSAVYLCASSAQPTGAREQFFGPGTRLTVL.

This clonotype was recorded a few times. V is TRBV5-1 and J is TRBJ2-3; D call uncertain. The CDR3 consists of 14 residues. Between the trimmed V and J ends, which lost 1 base and 2 bases, there was a span of 8 bases. Looked up from germline, CDR1 is SGHRS and CDR2 is YFSETQ. CDR3 DNA sequence: TGCGCCAGCAGCTTGCTTATCGCCACAGATACGCAGTATTTT. Protein product: CASSLLIATDTQYF.

This clonotype was detected ten times or more. This sequence joins TRBV15 and TRBJ2-1, with D possibly TRBD2 on 5 matching bases. The germline V and J ends were trimmed by 0 bases and 4 bases, with 7 bases remaining between them. In germline, CDR1 is LNHNV, CDR2 YYDKDF (reference sequence). The CDR3 sequence is 14 residues long. CDR3: CATSRDRGYNEQFF. CDR3 DNA: TGTGCCACCAGCAGAGACCGGGGATACAATGAGCAGTTCTTC.

This clonotype was found many times. This rearrangement joins TRBV5-1 to TRBJ2-5; D might be TRBD1 (7 bases). The CDR3 runs to 14 residues. Germline CDR1 and CDR2: SGHRS and YFSETQ. Trimming took off 4 bases at V and 1 base at J, with 11 bases between the two ends. The CDR3 nucleotides are TGCGCCAGCAGCCGCGGGACAGTCCAAGAGACCCAGTACTTC. As protein: CASSRGTVQETQYF.

This clonotype has a count of ten or more. The V call is TRBV20-1, the J call TRBJ2-5; the D is unclear. V shed 2 bases and J shed 4 bases, with 11 bases lying between them. The CDR3 consists of 13 residues. Germline assignment: CDR1 DFQATT and CDR2 SNEGSKA (reference sequence). CDR3 residues: CSARIRATETQYF. The CDR3 DNA sequence: TGCAGTGCTAGAATTAGGGCCACAGAGACCCAGTACTTC.

The rearrangement uses TRBV5-4 and TRBJ2-1; 10 bases map to TRBD2. J gave up 5 bases and V 0 bases, and 5 bases lay outside the gene matches. Germline-derived CDR1 and CDR2 are SGHNT and YYREEE (reference sequence). This CDR3 contains 16 residues. The CDR3 DNA is TGTGCCAGCAGCTTGGCCAAACTAGCGGGGAACAATGAGCAGTTCTTC. It is translated as CASSLAKLAGNNEQFF.

A few counts support this clonotype. This chain links TRBV5-1 with TRBJ2-2; maybe TRBD2 (5 bases). The V and J ends lost 0 bases and 6 bases respectively, with 9 bases between them. The germline gives CDR1 SGHRS, CDR2 YFSETQ. The CDR3 loop spans 14 amino acids. The CDR3 sequence is CASSLDREAGELFF. CDR3 in DNA: TGCGCCAGCAGCTTGGACCGGGAAGCCGGGGAGCTGTTTTTT.

The sample holds a few counts of this clonotype. CDR3 bases: TGTGCCAGCAGCCAAGATCGGAGCGAAGCTAATGAAAAACTGTTTTTT. It encodes CASSQDRSEANEKLFF. This chain connects TRBV4-2 to TRBJ1-4, with unresolved D. CDR3 length equals 16 residues. CDR1 is LGHNA, CDR2 YNFKEQ, per germline. V was shortened by 0 bases and J by 3 bases, with 11 bases between the two germline ends.

The chain employs TRBV7-2 and TRBJ2-3; the match to TRBD1 covers 8 bases. Germline V gives CDR1 SGHTA, CDR2 FQGNSA. The CDR3 length is 16 residues. With 6 bases clipped from V and 6 bases from J, the junction kept 14 bases outside the gene matches. The CDR3 reads CASSGRTGTLGDTQYF. The CDR3 DNA sequence: TGTGCCAGCAGTGGAAGGACAGGGACCTTAGGTGATACGCAGTATTTT. Complete variable domain (other parts from reference TRBV7-2 and TRBJ2-3): GAGVSQSPSNKVTEKGKDVELRCDPISGHTALYWYRQSLGQGLEFLIYFQGNSAPDKSGLPSDRFSAERTGGSVSTLTIQRTQQEDSAVYLCASSGRTGTLGDTQYFGPGTRLTVL.

V is TRBV12-3 or TRBV12-4 and J is TRBJ2-6, with TRBD1 as a possible D gene (6 bases). The germline V and J ends were trimmed by 4 bases and 2 bases, with 9 bases remaining between them. The CDR3 runs to 15 residues. The CDR3 is CASSSSGAGANVLTF. The CDR3 region has the DNA TGTGCCAGCAGTTCTTCAGGGGCTGGGGCCAACGTCCTGACTTTC.

This chain connects TRBV4-3 to TRBJ2-1, with TRBD1 identical over 11 bases. CDR1 and CDR2 (germline): LGHNA, YSLEER. This CDR3 has 17 amino acids. The V gene end was trimmed by 1 base and the J gene end by 6 bases; junction bases not matched to a gene: 8. The CDR3 nucleotides read TGCGCCAGCAGCCAAGGTTTAGGACAGGGGGCTGTCAATGAGCAGTTCTTC. It yields the protein CASSQGLGQGAVNEQFF.

V and J are TRBV5-1 and TRBJ2-2, with D tentatively TRBD1 (6 bases). V was pared by 0 bases and J by 4 bases, with 16 bases between. CDR3 length: 17 amino acids. Germline-derived CDR1 and CDR2 are SGHRS and YFSETQ. The CDR3 sequence is CASSLDPIGQSTGELFF. The CDR3 DNA sequence: TGCGCCAGCAGCTTGGACCCCATCGGACAGAGCACCGGGGAGCTGTTTTTT. The whole variable domain, remainder taken from reference TRBV5-1 and TRBJ2-2, is KAGVTQTPRYLIKTRGQQVTLSCSPISGHRSVSWYQQTPGQGLQFLFEYFSETQRNKGNFPGRFSGRQFSNSRSEMNVSTLELGDSALYLCASSLDPIGQSTGELFFGEGSRLTVL.

V is TRBV7-2 and J is TRBJ1-1; TRBD1 aligns across 7 bases. CDR3 length: 14 amino acids. The germline gives CDR1 SGHTA, CDR2 FQGNSA. With 1 base clipped from V and 5 bases from J, the junction kept 4 bases outside the gene matches. DNA for the CDR3: TGTGCCAGCAGCTTAGGGGGGACAGAAACTGAAGCTTTCTTT. It specifies CASSLGGTETEAFF.

This clonotype was counted only a few times. The chain carries TRBV9 and TRBJ1-2, with unresolved D. The CDR3 length is 13 residues. Germline assignment: CDR1 SGDLS and CDR2 YYNGEE. V was clipped by 1 base and J by 6 bases, with 10 bases between them. CDR3 sequence (DNA): TGTGCCAGCAGCGTACGGATTGCGGATGGCTACACCTTC. Its protein is CASSVRIADGYTF. Full variable domain (remainder filled in from reference TRBV9 and TRBJ1-2): DSGVTQTPKHLITATGQRVTLRCSPRSGDLSVYWYQQSLDQGLQFLIQYYNGEERAKGNILERFSAQQFPDLHSELNLSSLELGDSALYFCASSVRIADGYTFGSGTRLTVV.

The sample holds many counts of this clonotype. J is TRBJ1-1 and V is TRBV5-1; TRBD1 is a possible D gene (5 bases). V lost 3 bases and J lost 3, with 12 bases in between. Germline CDR1 and CDR2: SGHRS and YFSETQ. This CDR3 has 14 amino acids. CDR3 nucleotides: TGCGCCAGCAGCTCCCGGGGCCAAGACACTGAAGCTTTCTTT. This sequence encodes CASSSRGQDTEAFF.

There are many counts of this clonotype. This rearrangement joins TRBV11-1 to TRBJ2-3; 10 nucleotides line up with TRBD2. Germline loops: CDR1 SGHAT, CDR2 FQDESV (reference sequence). The V and J ends lost 5 bases and 2 bases, in that order; junction bases with no gene match: 22. The CDR3 covers 21 residues. The CDR3 loop is CASSATAAFSGGPTFTDTQYF. In DNA form, the CDR3 reads TGTGCCAGCAGCGCGACCGCGGCCTTTAGCGGGGGGCCGACTTTCACAGATACGCAGTATTTT.

This clonotype was detected a few times. The V and J genes are TRBV28 and TRBJ2-7; D ambiguous. This CDR3 spans 13 amino acids. V was trimmed by 8 bases and J by 7 bases, leaving 18 bases between them. The V gene's germline CDR1 is MDHEN and CDR2 SYDVKM. The CDR3 DNA is TGTGCCAGCGGGCCTTCGATACCAGAGGAGCAGTACGTC. Protein sequence: CASGPSIPEEQYV.

This clonotype was detected only a few times. The chain carries TRBV7-8 and TRBJ2-1; the D is unclear. Trimming removed 3 bases from V and 8 bases from J, with 8 bases in between. Germline CDR1 reads SGHVS; CDR2 reads FQNEAQ. The length of the CDR3 is 12 residues. The chain's CDR3 is CASSFNSHEQFF. CDR3 nucleotides: TGTGCCAGCAGCTTCAATAGCCATGAGCAGTTCTTC.

In its sample, this clonotype was seen many times. The genes are TRBV5-1 and TRBJ2-3; tentatively, D is TRBD1 or TRBD2 (5 bases each). V was cut by 1 base and J by 5 bases, with 11 bases left in between. Germline CDR1 and CDR2: SGHRS and YFSETQ. The CDR3 is made up of 14 amino acids. The chain's CDR3 is CASSLRGVEDTQYF. The CDR3 coding sequence is TGCGCCAGCAGCTTGAGAGGGGTTGAAGATACGCAGTATTTT.

The rearrangement links TRBV9 to TRBJ1-3, with D tentatively TRBD1 (5 bases). The V gene lost 3 bases and the J gene lost 0 bases, with 13 bases spanning the gap. The CDR3 has 16 residues. CDR1 and CDR2 (germline): SGDLS, YYNGEE. CDR3: CASSGSGTASGNTIYF. The CDR3 region has the DNA TGTGCCAGCAGCGGCTCCGGGACGGCCTCTGGAAACACCATATATTTT.

This clonotype was observed many times. CDR3 bases: TGTGCCAGCAGCTACCGGTGGACTGAAGCTTTCTTT. This translates into CASSYRWTEAFF. The chain is built from TRBV7-9 and TRBJ1-1; no clear D. The germline V and J ends were trimmed by 4 bases and 5 bases, with 8 bases remaining between them. There are 12 residues in the CDR3. The germline V gene has CDR1 SEHNR and CDR2 FQNEAQ (reference sequence).

The gene calls are TRBV4-3 and TRBJ2-1, with TRBD2 identical over 7 bases. This CDR3 has 14 amino acids. Per germline, CDR1 LGHNA and CDR2 YSLEER. Trimming removed 0 bases from V and 15 bases from J; junction bases left unmatched: 11. CDR3 residues: CASSQDSGRGQMFF. CDR3 DNA: TGCGCCAGCAGCCAAGATAGCGGGCGGGGCCAGATGTTCTTC.

This rearrangement joins TRBV3-1 to TRBJ2-1; TRBD1 agrees at 9 bases. V lost 3 bases to trimming and J lost 4 bases; unmatched junction nucleotides: 4. CDR1 is LGHDT, CDR2 YNNKEL, per germline (reference sequence). The length of the CDR3 is 15 residues. For the CDR3, the DNA is TGTGCCAGCAGCCACTCGGGACAGGGTTACAATGAGCAGTTCTTC. Its translation: CASSHSGQGYNEQFF.

This clonotype has at least ten counts. In DNA form, the CDR3 reads TGCGCCAGCAGCTTGTACCGGGACAGCGGAAACGAGCCCTACAATGAGCAGTTCTTC. Translated: CASSLYRDSGNEPYNEQFF. This chain joins TRBV5-1 and TRBJ2-1, with 7 bases matching TRBD1. The CDR3 has 19 residues. Germline V gene lookup returns CDR1 SGHRS and CDR2 YFSETQ. V lost 1 base, J lost 2 bases, and 15 bases stayed unmatched.

The rearrangement uses TRBV7-9 and TRBJ2-2; D perhaps matches TRBD1 (6 bases). The ends were cut back, 5 bases at V and 4 bases at J, with 20 bases in the middle. The germline V gene encodes CDR1 SEHNR and CDR2 FQNEAQ (reference sequence). The CDR3 loop spans 17 amino acids. In DNA form, the CDR3 reads TGTGCCAGCAGCATACTACCGGGACACCATCCCACCGGGGAGCTGTTTTTT. Translating it yields CASSILPGHHPTGELFF.

The table lists this clonotype with a few counts. The chain joins TRBV5-1 to TRBJ2-1, with 10 bases identical to TRBD2. Germline-derived CDR1 and CDR2 are SGHRS and YFSETQ. The V gene end was trimmed by 4 bases and the J gene end by 9 bases; junction bases not matched to a gene: 22. CDR3 size: 19 residues. The CDR3 protein is CASSLSPSGGPSRGGEQFF. DNA for the CDR3: TGCGCCAGCAGCCTCTCCCCTAGCGGGGGCCCCAGCCGCGGAGGTGAGCAGTTCTTC.

The J gene is TRBJ2-1, the V gene TRBV19; possibly TRBD1 for D (6 bases). This CDR3 comprises 15 residues. From germline, CDR1 is LNHDA and CDR2 SQIVND (reference sequence). V was trimmed by 5 bases and J by 8 bases, leaving 19 bases between them. CDR3 sequence (DNA): TGTGCCAGTAGTCCCCCCAGGGGCCTTAGCGATGAGCAGTTCTTC. Translation: CASSPPRGLSDEQFF.